This T cell receptor beta chain was found in a study of shared clonotypes between healthy human individuals. The germline V gene encodes CDR1 MNHEY and CDR2 SVGAGI. The CDR3 has 15 amino acids. Trimming cost V 5 bases and J 3 bases, with 17 bases left between them. Genomic DNA from each subset was divided evenly over several immunoSEQ plates. The repertoire was sequenced with immunoSEQ multiplex PCR; TCRdb's copy has only in-frame clones and lacks some. The table records approximately 530,000 clones, around 96% of them present only once. The receptor's source is a woman in her twenties or thirties in good health. Sequenced sample: naive CD4+ T cells sorted from blood. Documented subset: CD45RA+ positively selected. The chain recombines TRBV6-5 with TRBJ2-7, with a weak D call TRBD2 (5 bases). The CDR3 region has the DNA TGTGCCAGCAGTGCTAACCGGGATCAAAGCTACGAGCAGTACTTC. Translation gives CASSANRDQSYEQYF.